This TCR beta chain was sequenced for a study of T-cell reconstitution after alpha-beta-depleted transplantation in children. The V end lost 3 bases, the J end lost 5 bases, and 11 bases lay between the germline ends. CDR1 DFQATT and CDR2 SNEGSKA come from the germline V gene (reference sequence). The CDR3 has 13 residues. Preparation of the TCRbeta library used unique molecular identifiers. TCRdb reanalysed the PCR reads using MiXCR and keeps one entry per CDR3 protein. The profile covers about 470,000 distinct CDR3 sequences, with roughly 43% appearing a single time and approximately 30% taken by the ten largest. Whole-study findings and limits: Recipient T cells and thymic progenitors that survived were the source of the high TCRbeta diversity seen at day 60 in some patients. Hyperexpanded clones declined; after one year, newly produced T cells mostly supplied diversity. Reports say that about two months after transplant, the alpha-beta T cells came out of several hundred graft clones that had expanded.

This clonotype was detected a few times. What it recognizes is unknown. The sequencing used PBMCs, collected before TCRalphabeta/CD19-depleted stem cell transplant. The sequence was obtained from a girl between 2 and 10 years old with aplastic anemia, due to receive a stem cell transplant. The chain couples TRBV20-1 to TRBJ2-1; maybe TRBD2 (6 bases). This chain's CDR3 is CSASGSGDNEQFF. The DNA of the CDR3 is TGCAGTGCTAGCGGGAGTGGCGACAATGAGCAGTTCTTC.